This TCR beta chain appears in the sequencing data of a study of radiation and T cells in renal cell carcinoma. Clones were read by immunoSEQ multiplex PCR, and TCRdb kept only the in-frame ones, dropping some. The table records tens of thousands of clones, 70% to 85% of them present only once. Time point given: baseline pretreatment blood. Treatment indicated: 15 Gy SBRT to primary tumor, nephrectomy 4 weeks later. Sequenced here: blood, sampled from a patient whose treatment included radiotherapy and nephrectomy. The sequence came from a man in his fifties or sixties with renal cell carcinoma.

The CDR3 protein is CASSLTGRNYGYTF. In DNA form, the CDR3 reads TGTGCCAGCAGCTTGACAGGACGAAACTATGGCTACACCTTC. V is TRBV7-2 and J is TRBJ1-2; D possibly corresponds to TRBD1 (6 bases). With 3 bases removed from V and 2 bases from J, the gap between germline ends came to 10 bases. This CDR3 is 14 amino acids long. The germline gives CDR1 SGHTA, CDR2 FQGNSA. The whole variable domain, filled in from reference TRBV7-2 and TRBJ1-2, reads GAGVSQSPSNKVTEKGKDVELRCDPISGHTALYWYRQSLGQGLEFLIYFQGNSAPDKSGLPSDRFSAERTGGSVSTLTIQRTQQEDSAVYLCASSLTGRNYGYTFGSGTRLTVV.